One and the same sample provided the 10 T cell receptor beta chains below, sequenced in a study of T cell responses to AZD1222 COVID-19 vaccine. Some clones are missing from TCRdb's copy, which holds only in-frame ones; the method was immunoSEQ multiplex PCR. The repertoire holds 110,000 to 150,000 clones, with 80% to 90% as singletons. Sequencing used peripheral blood, obtained on day 0 of AZD1222 vaccination. The receptor set was obtained from an adult in good health.

The chain recombines TRBV27 with TRBJ1-1, with D perhaps matching TRBD1 (5 bases). This CDR3 region has 14 residues. Germline V gives CDR1 MNHEY, CDR2 SMNVEV (reference sequence). Trimming shortened V by 3 bases and J by 8 bases, and 16 bases separated the two germline ends. CDR3 coding DNA: TGTGCCAGCAGTTTGAGGGATGGGCGGGGGGAAGCTTTCTTT. Translation gives CASSLRDGRGEAFF.

The chain employs TRBV2 and TRBJ2-3, with D uncertain. Germline V gene lookup returns CDR1 SNHLY and CDR2 FYNNEI. Trimming pared 5 bases from V and 6 bases from J, leaving 12 bases between. There are 13 residues in the CDR3. The CDR3 region has the DNA TGTGCCAGCAGTTGGGTTTTAAGGGATACGCAGTATTTT. Its translation is CASSWVLRDTQYF.

This chain links TRBV6-5 with TRBJ1-4; D is perhaps TRBD1 (5 bases). V shed 6 bases and J shed 6 bases, with 17 bases lying between them. Per the germline V gene, CDR1 is MNHEY and CDR2 is SVGAGI. The CDR3 has 15 amino acids. CDR3 sequence (DNA): TGTGCCAGCAGGAATCCCAGGGTTAGGGATGAAAAACTGTTTTTT. This encodes CASRNPRVRDEKLFF.

This clone was seen a handful of times. CDR3 sequence reads: CAISEVGTEAFF. As DNA, the CDR3 is TGTGCCATCAGTGAAGTGGGCACTGAAGCTTTCTTT. The chain combines TRBV10-3 with TRBJ1-1; D unclear. The V end was cut by 3 bases, the J end by 4 bases, with 6 bases between. The CDR3 totals 12 residues. Germline V gene lookup returns CDR1 ENHRY and CDR2 SYGVKD.

V is TRBV7-2 and J is TRBJ1-3; 7 bases are a match to TRBD1. Germline assignment: CDR1 SGHTA and CDR2 FQGNSA. The CDR3 extends over 13 amino acids. Trimming removed 5 bases from V and 9 bases from J; junction bases left unmatched: 7. CDR3 loop: CASSTRQGGTIYF. The DNA of the CDR3 is TGTGCCAGCAGCACTCGACAGGGCGGCACCATATATTTT.

The chain recombines TRBV11-2 with TRBJ2-2; D uncertain. CDR1 is SGHAT and CDR2 is FQNNGV in the germline V gene. V lost 5 bases and J 4 bases, leaving 11 bases between the germline ends. CDR3 length equals 14 residues. CDR3 in amino acids: CASSDHMVTGELFF. Here the CDR3 DNA reads TGTGCCAGCAGCGACCACATGGTCACCGGGGAGCTGTTTTTT. Together with reference TRBV11-2 and TRBJ2-2, the CDR3 gives the full variable domain: EAGVAQSPRYKIIEKRQSVAFWCNPISGHATLYWYQQILGQGPKLLIQFQNNGVVDDSQLPKDRFSAERLKGVDSTLKIQPAKLEDSAVYLCASSDHMVTGELFFGEGSRLTVL.

This clone was picked up one time. The chain joins TRBV27 to TRBJ2-7; D is possibly TRBD2 (6 bases). Germline assignment: CDR1 MNHEY and CDR2 SMNVEV (reference sequence). V was clipped by 6 bases and J by 1 base, with 13 bases between them. This CDR3 is built from 14 residues. The CDR3 nucleotides read TGTGCCAGCAGCTCTGAGCGGGTTTCCTACGAGCAGTACTTC. This translates into CASSSERVSYEQYF.

The V gene is TRBV29-1, the J gene TRBJ2-1; 8 bases align to TRBD2. V gave up 7 bases and J gave up 2 bases; unmatched junction bases: 7. From germline, CDR1 is SQVTM and CDR2 ANQGSEA. The CDR3 sequence is 14 residues long. The CDR3 spells CSAGGRAPYNEQFF. Written as DNA, the CDR3 is TGCAGCGCGGGAGGGAGGGCGCCCTACAATGAGCAGTTCTTC.

V is TRBV9 and J is TRBJ1-1; the D is unclear. The germline V gene has CDR1 SGDLS and CDR2 YYNGEE. Trimming cost V 4 bases and J 0 bases, with 10 bases left between them. The CDR3 has 14 residues. The CDR3 loop is CASSPDMMNTEAFF. The DNA of the CDR3 is TGTGCCAGCAGCCCTGACATGATGAACACTGAAGCTTTCTTT.

This clone was counted between two and nine times. In DNA, the CDR3 is TGTGCCAGCAGCTTAGAGGGACAGCCCCAGCATTTT. This sequence encodes CASSLEGQPQHF. The chain recombines TRBV7-9 with TRBJ1-5; no clear D gene. The germline V gene encodes CDR1 SEHNR and CDR2 FQNEAQ (reference sequence). Trimming cost V 1 base and J 7 bases, with 5 bases left between them. The CDR3 covers 12 residues.